This T cell receptor (beta chain) was found in a study of cytomegalovirus exposure and HLA in healthy donors. Points from the study as a whole: Presence/absence analyses treated sequencing depth as roughly uniform across donors.

60 Vbeta and 13 Jbeta primers were used in PCR. Profiling relied on immunoSEQ multiplex PCR, and the TCRdb table lists in-frame clones only, not all of them. This sample carries 150,000 to 200,000 clones, around 78% of them seen once, and the ten largest clones take around 1%. On this clone: Its specificity is unknown.

This clonotype originated in a woman in her 40s in good health and CMV-seronegative. The sequenced sample consisted of PBMCs.

CDR3 region: CASSLLMTGGIQYF. The CDR3 nucleotides are TGTGCCAGCAGCTTGTTAATGACGGGAGGCATCCAGTACTTC. The chain recombines TRBV11-2 with TRBJ2-7; 7 bases align to TRBD2. CDR1 and CDR2 (germline): SGHAT, FQNNGV. This CDR3 region has 14 residues. Trimming at V came to 3 bases and at J to 10 bases, leaving 12 bases not matched to a gene.